This T cell receptor (beta chain) came from a study of CD8 T cells in Susac syndrome (dated by TCRdb to between 2019 and 2020). In the study overall: Whether CD8+ T cell activation and differentiation in Susac syndrome was antigen driven was tested using repertoire sequencing. Overall study results and their limits: The study acknowledged that relatively few individuals were included in the TCR sequencing and HLA analysis.

Concerning this clonotype: Its antigen is still unknown. Qualities for individual bases were not recorded, and no much larger clone is one base off.

RNA was extracted using the RNeasy kit, and about 0.45 to 1 microgram was reverse transcribed with random hexamers. The immunoSEQ multiplex PCR assay, which covers 54 Vbeta and 13 Jbeta segments, was used to amplify TCR beta CDR3 regions. PCR amplification bias was corrected by using a synthetic template baseline for primer optimization and computational correction. The study's processing was this. Reads were annotated to V, D and J genes per IMGT and analyzed with immunoSEQ Analyzer, keeping only productive sequences. Clonality was computed as one minus Shannon entropy normalized by log2 of the number of productive unique sequences. For each patient and control, public and private clones were evaluated within the 100 most prevalent clones. A clone was defined as Susac-specific if it was absent from the healthy and MS cohorts, from roughly 990 published viral clones and from other ImmuneACCESS disease sequences. TCRdb trimmed public reads at Q25 via fastp, called clones via MiXCR and kept in-frame beta chains. A single entry per CDR3 protein holds the most common genes and DNA from its merged rows. What appears here as the V and J calls and clone size reflects TCRdb's work, not the paper's. The sample contains 150,000 to 200,000 distinct CDR3 sequences, around 90% of them found a single time. 0.08% of the sample lies in the top ten.

The germline V gene (reference sequence) provides CDR1 MNHNY and CDR2 SVGAGI. V lost 7 bases and J lost 2 bases, and the count of bases not matched to a germline gene is 6. Taken from cysteine to phenylalanine, the CDR3 has 15 residues. Just the 45-base CDR3 DNA is kept, in frame starting at base 1. Peripheral blood CD8+ and CD4+ T cells from healthy donors, Susac syndrome patients and multiple sclerosis patients were profiled using high-throughput TCR beta sequencing. Healthy donors were age- and sex-matched controls. Bulk CD8+ and CD4+ T cells were purified magnetically by negative isolation, whereas CD8+ TEMRA cells were enriched by FACS. Blood was drawn into EDTA tubes, processed within 24 hours, and PBMCs were isolated by density gradient centrifugation. PBMCs intended for TCR sequencing were cryopreserved in liquid nitrogen and were subsequently thawed in a 37 degrees C water bath. The sorted or isolated CD4+, CD8+ and CD8+ TEMRA cells had a purity of 90% or higher.

This receptor was taken from a human donor in good health. The rearranged segments are TRBV6-6 and TRBJ1-5; 9 bases in the middle match TRBD1. The sequencing input was CD4+ T cells from PBMCs. The DNA sequence follows: TGTGCCAGCAATACAGGGGGCGGGCGCAATCAGCCCCAGCATTTT. It is translated as CASNTGGGRNQPQHF.